This T cell receptor (beta chain) was observed in a study of OX40 agonist ivuxolimab in advanced cancers. Turning to the study itself: Patients took ivuxolimab, an agonistic anti-OX40 (CD134) antibody.

Trimming took 5 bases from V and 7 from J, leaving 9 bases between them. Germline-derived CDR1 and CDR2 are SEHNR and FQNEAQ (reference sequence). This CDR3 is 12 amino acids long. About this clone: The antigen is unknown.

Study-level findings and limits: On average, a greater number of expanded clones characterised CD8+ T cells relative to CD4+. Patients with a partial response at 0.1-3.0 mg/kg had among the lowest clonal expansion.

Measured with immunoSEQ multiplex PCR; TCRdb has only the in-frame clones, and not every one. This sample has 100,000 or so clones, with about 85% found just once. The clonotype was recovered from an adult with an advanced solid tumor such as melanoma, head and neck, liver or kidney cancer. Sequencing used CD4+ or CD8+ T cells sorted from blood, obtained in a trial of the OX40 agonist ivuxolimab. The V gene is TRBV7-9, the J gene TRBJ2-1; D uncertain. CDR3 amino acids: CASSPPGNEQFF. CDR3 coding DNA: TGTGCCAGCAGCCCTCCGGGTAATGAGCAGTTCTTC.